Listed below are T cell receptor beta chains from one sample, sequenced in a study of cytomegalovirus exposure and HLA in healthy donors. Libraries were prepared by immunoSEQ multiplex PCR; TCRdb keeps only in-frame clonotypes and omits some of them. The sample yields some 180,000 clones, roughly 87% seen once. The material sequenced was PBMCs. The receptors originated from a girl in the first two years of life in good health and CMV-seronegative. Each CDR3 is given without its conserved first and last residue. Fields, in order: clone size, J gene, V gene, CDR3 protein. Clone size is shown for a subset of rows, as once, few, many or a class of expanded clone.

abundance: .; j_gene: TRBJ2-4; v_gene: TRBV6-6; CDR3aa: ASSAQGHLAKNIQY
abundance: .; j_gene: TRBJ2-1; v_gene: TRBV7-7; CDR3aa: ASSFRGTLQDNEQF
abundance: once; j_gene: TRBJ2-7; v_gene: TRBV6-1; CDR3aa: ASSTDAYEQY
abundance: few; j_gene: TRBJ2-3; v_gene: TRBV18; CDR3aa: ASSRQGDTDTQY
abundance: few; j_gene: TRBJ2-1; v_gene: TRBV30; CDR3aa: AWGPRLLHEQF
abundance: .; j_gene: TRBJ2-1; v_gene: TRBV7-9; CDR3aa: ASSHGEGSSYNEQF
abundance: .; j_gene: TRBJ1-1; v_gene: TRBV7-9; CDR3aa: ASSLLTAQPNTEAF
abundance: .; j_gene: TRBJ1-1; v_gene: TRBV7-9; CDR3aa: ASIELTGDTEAF
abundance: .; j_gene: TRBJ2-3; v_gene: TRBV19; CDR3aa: ASIGTGTTDTQY
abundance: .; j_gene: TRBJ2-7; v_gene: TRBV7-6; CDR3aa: ASSLDMSSSLLEQY
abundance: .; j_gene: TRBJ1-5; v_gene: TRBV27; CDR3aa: ASSPSPNLVYSSNQPQH